Each of the 21 T cell receptor beta chains below was sequenced from the same sample in a study of blood T cell repertoires in COVID-19 (dated by TCRdb to 2020 to 2022). The protocol used for the library was the immunoSEQ multiplex PCR assay. This is the immuneACCESS table as TCRdb keeps it, with only in-frame sequences that have V and J called. A part of the clones is gone; compared with another copy, unresolved V genes explain less than half, and the rest is unexplained. In all, the sample holds 100,000 to 130,000 clones, and more than 70% of those were seen once. Of the sample, roughly 4.3% falls within the top ten clones. The material sequenced was peripheral blood. These receptors originate from a human donor in a cohort sampled during active COVID-19.

V gene TRBV4-1 combines with J gene TRBJ2-3, with 13 bases aligning to TRBD2. Trimming removed 3 bases from V and 5 bases from J; junction bases left unmatched: 8. Germline V lookup: CDR1 MGHRA, CDR2 YSYEKL. The CDR3 spans 17 residues. The CDR3 protein is CASSQGLGLAGEDTQYF. The CDR3 nucleotides read TGCGCCAGCAGCCAGGGACTTGGACTAGCGGGAGAAGATACGCAGTATTTT.

This chain uses TRBV9 with TRBJ2-2; 9 bases fit TRBD2. The germline V gene has CDR1 SGDLS and CDR2 YYNGEE. The CDR3 consists of 16 residues. V gave up 1 base and J gave up 5 bases; unmatched junction bases: 6. The CDR3 DNA is TGTGCCAGCAGCGTAAGTAGCGGGAGTCAGACCGGGGAGCTGTTTTTT. It encodes CASSVSSGSQTGELFF.

This clone was observed once. The chain uses TRBV25-1 and TRBJ1-2, with D possibly TRBD1 on 5 matching bases. The CDR3 totals 14 residues. From germline, CDR1 is MGHDK and CDR2 SYGVNS. Trimming cost V 7 bases and J 4 bases, with 16 bases left between them. This CDR3 reads CASTRTDTLYGYTF. The CDR3 bases are TGTGCCAGCACCCGAACGGACACACTCTATGGCTACACCTTC.

The chain combines TRBV6-2 or TRBV6-3 with TRBJ2-5, with D possibly matching TRBD2 (5 bases). The germline V and J ends were trimmed by 5 bases and 5 bases, with 15 bases remaining between them. CDR1 and CDR2 from the germline V gene are MNHEY and SVGEGT. CDR3 length: 14 residues. The CDR3 DNA follows: TGTGCCAGCAGTCCGACTACTAGTACCGAGACCCAGTACTTC. This encodes CASSPTTSTETQYF.

V gene TRBV7-9 combines with J gene TRBJ1-2; TRBD1 matches at 7 bases. V lost 5 bases to trimming and J lost 8 bases; unmatched junction nucleotides: 8. The germline CDR1 and CDR2 sequences are SEHNR and FQNEAQ (reference sequence). The CDR3 length is 13 residues. DNA for the CDR3: TGTGCCAGCAGCGTCGGACAGGATAAAGGCTACACCTTC. This gives the protein CASSVGQDKGYTF.

The chain employs TRBV4-1 and TRBJ2-1, with unresolved D. Germline loops: CDR1 MGHRA, CDR2 YSYEKL. V was trimmed by 4 bases and J by 4 bases, leaving 20 bases between them. CDR3 size: 17 residues. The CDR3 here is CASSPDTPNNGYNEQFF. The CDR3 DNA sequence: TGCGCCAGCAGCCCCGACACCCCAAACAACGGATACAATGAGCAGTTCTTC.

This chain uses TRBV18 with TRBJ1-3; no reliable D call. CDR3 length equals 16 residues. CDR1 and CDR2 from the germline V gene are KGHSH and LQKENI. V lost 3 bases, J lost 4 bases, and 16 bases lay in between. The CDR3 DNA reads TGTGCCAGCTCACCCTCATCGGGGATCTACGGAAACACCATATATTTT. This gives the protein CASSPSSGIYGNTIYF.

This clone showed up just a few times. The V gene is TRBV19, the J gene TRBJ1-2; no reliable D call. CDR3 length: 15 amino acids. The V and J ends lost 8 bases and 2 bases respectively, with 18 bases between them. From germline, CDR1 is LNHDA and CDR2 SQIVND (reference sequence). Here the CDR3 DNA reads TGTGCCAGTCTTCCTTTTCCGGCGGCGAACTATGGCTACACCTTC. Translating it yields CASLPFPAANYGYTF.

This rearrangement joins TRBV4-2 to TRBJ2-3; TRBD2 is a possible D gene (6 bases). Trimming shortened V by 0 bases and J by 2 bases, and 9 bases separated the two germline ends. The CDR3 length is 15 residues. Germline V CDR1 and CDR2: LGHNA, YNFKEQ. This chain's CDR3 is CASSQEDYATDTQYF. The DNA for the CDR3 is TGTGCCAGCAGCCAAGAGGACTATGCCACAGATACGCAGTATTTT.

The V gene is TRBV2, the J gene TRBJ1-1; 7 nucleotides agree with TRBD1. CDR3 length equals 13 residues. V shed 6 bases, J shed 6 bases, and the junction held 7 bases outside the gene matches. CDR1 and CDR2 from the germline V gene are SNHLY and FYNNEI. Here the CDR3 reads CASSRGGRAEAFF. The CDR3 DNA is TGTGCCAGCAGCAGAGGGGGCCGGGCTGAAGCTTTCTTT.

This chain joins TRBV3-1 (or the pseudogene TRBV3-2) and TRBJ2-3; perhaps TRBD1 as D (5 bases). The CDR3 contains 16 residues. Germline V CDR1 and CDR2: LGHDT, YNNKEL (reference sequence). V lost 1 base and J 2 bases, leaving 13 bases between the germline ends. The CDR3 DNA sequence: TGTGCCAGCAGCCAAGCGCGGACACTGATCACAGATACGCAGTATTTT. Residues: CASSQARTLITDTQYF.

The chain couples TRBV6-5 to TRBJ1-3, with 7 positions matching TRBD1. Germline V lookup: CDR1 MNHEY, CDR2 SVGAGI. V shed 6 bases and J 9 bases; nucleotides not matched to a gene: 5. There are 12 residues in the CDR3. CDR3 DNA: TGTGCCAGCAGGCCACAGGGGTTCACCATATATTTT. Residues: CASRPQGFTIYF.

This clone turned up a few times. The rearrangement links TRBV18 to TRBJ1-4; D is ambiguous. This CDR3 contains 15 residues. Trimming cost V 1 base and J 0 bases, with 6 bases left between them. Germline assignment: CDR1 KGHSH and CDR2 LQKENI. This CDR3 is CASSPRGTTNEKLFF. CDR3 DNA sequence: TGTGCCAGCTCACCACGCGGGACAACTAATGAAAAACTGTTTTTT.

This sequence joins TRBV7-3 and TRBJ2-5, with D perhaps matching TRBD1 (6 bases). CDR1 SGHTA and CDR2 FQGTGA come from the germline V gene. The V end was cut by 5 bases, the J end by 5 bases, with 18 bases between. CDR3 size: 15 residues. The CDR3 DNA reads as TGTGCCAGCAGCGCGACCGGGACAACGAGTGAGACCCAGTACTTC. Protein: CASSATGTTSETQYF.

The V and J genes are TRBV5-1 and TRBJ2-7, with TRBD1 matching 8 bases. The germline gives CDR1 SGHRS, CDR2 YFSETQ. The J segment lost 2 bases and the V segment lost 4 bases, leaving 5 bases of the junction unmatched. This CDR3 has 14 amino acids. This chain's CDR3 is CASSRGQVTYEQYF. The CDR3 coding sequence is TGCGCCAGCAGCCGGGGACAGGTGACCTACGAGCAGTACTTC.

This clone turned up a few times. This chain links TRBV5-5 with TRBJ2-3; 10 bases match TRBD2. V shed 0 bases, J shed 4 bases, and the junction held 5 bases outside the gene matches. The CDR3 contains 16 residues. Germline values: CDR1 SGHKS, CDR2 YYEKEE (reference sequence). The chain's CDR3 is CASSLGAGGPSDTQYF. CDR3 nucleotides: TGTGCCAGCAGCTTGGGAGCGGGAGGGCCCTCAGATACGCAGTATTTT.

The CDR3 reads CASSLSVGADTQYF. The CDR3 nucleotides are TGCGCCAGCAGCTTGAGCGTAGGGGCAGATACGCAGTATTTT. J is TRBJ2-3 and V is TRBV5-1; D might be TRBD1 (5 bases). The CDR3 loop spans 14 amino acids. Trimming cost V 1 base and J 4 bases, with 10 bases left between them. Germline values: CDR1 SGHRS, CDR2 YFSETQ.

The chain employs TRBV7-2 and TRBJ2-1, with D tentatively TRBD2 (6 bases). Trimming pared 1 base from V and 5 bases from J, leaving 15 bases between. Germline V lookup: CDR1 SGHTA, CDR2 FQGNSA. The CDR3 runs to 16 residues. DNA for the CDR3: TGTGCCAGCAGCTTAGTTCTACTAGGGAGGAACAATGAGCAGTTCTTC. Protein product: CASSLVLLGRNNEQFF.

The chain employs TRBV9 and TRBJ2-2, with D possibly matching TRBD2 (6 bases). Between the trimmed V and J ends, which lost 3 bases and 0 bases, there was a span of 9 bases. The germline V gene encodes CDR1 SGDLS and CDR2 YYNGEE. CDR3 length: 15 residues. Here the CDR3 reads CASSGGGTNTGELFF. In DNA, the CDR3 is TGTGCCAGCAGCGGGGGCGGGACGAACACCGGGGAGCTGTTTTTT.

The rearrangement uses TRBV29-1 and TRBJ2-7; D is ambiguous. The CDR3 loop spans 14 amino acids. Germline CDR1 reads SQVTM; CDR2 reads ANQGSEA. V was cut by 1 base and J by 2 bases, with 12 bases left in between. The CDR3 region is CSVEGRSIPYEQYF. CDR3 DNA: TGCAGCGTTGAAGGCCGGTCAATCCCCTACGAGCAGTACTTC.

V is TRBV4-3 and J is TRBJ2-1; 7 bases align to TRBD2. The germline V gene encodes CDR1 LGHNA and CDR2 YSLEER. CDR3 size: 15 residues. Losses at the gene ends were 4 bases for V and 0 bases for J; bases not matched to a gene: 3. CDR3 sequence (DNA): TGCGCCAGCAGCCTGGCTAGCGGCTCCTACAATGAGCAGTTCTTC. Its protein is CASSLASGSYNEQFF.